The 25 T cell receptor beta chains below come from one sample, sequenced in a study of cytomegalovirus exposure and HLA in healthy donors. PCR was performed using 60 Vbeta and 13 Jbeta primers. Here immunoSEQ multiplex PCR was the method, and the copy in TCRdb shows in-frame clones only, minus some. The sample consists of about 160,000 clones, about 85% of them appearing once. The sequencing input was PBMCs. The receptor source for this set is a woman between 45 and 65 years old in good health and CMV-seropositive.

The J gene is TRBJ2-1, the V gene TRBV2; possible D gene TRBD2, 7 bases. The CDR3 has 16 amino acids. Germline CDR1 reads SNHLY; CDR2 reads FYNNEI. V lost 3 bases and J lost 1, with 13 bases in between. CDR3 sequence: CASSDMRGLSYNEQFF. CDR3 bases: TGTGCCAGCAGTGATATGCGGGGGCTTTCCTACAATGAGCAGTTCTTC. The entire variable domain, with the rest obtained from reference TRBV2 and TRBJ2-1, is as follows: EPEVTQTPSHQVTQMGQEVILRCVPISNHLYFYWYRQILGQKVEFLVSFYNNEISEKSEIFDDQFSVERPDGSNFTLKIRSTKLEDSAMYFCASSDMRGLSYNEQFFGPGTRLTVL.

This rearrangement joins TRBV27 to TRBJ1-1; possible D gene TRBD1, 5 bases. The CDR3 spans 15 residues. V was cut by 3 bases and J by 4 bases, with 15 bases left in between. The germline V gene encodes CDR1 MNHEY and CDR2 SMNVEV (reference sequence). In DNA form, the CDR3 reads TGTGCCAGCAGTTTTCGGCAGGGTGGGGCCACTGAAGCTTTCTTT. It encodes CASSFRQGGATEAFF.

The chain has TRBV11-3 and TRBJ2-7; weak D call: TRBD2 (5 bases). The V end lost 2 bases, the J end lost 7 bases, and 9 bases lay between the germline ends. Germline loops: CDR1 SGHNT, CDR2 YENEEA. The CDR3 spans 12 residues. CDR3 DNA sequence: TGTGCCAGCAGCTTACTAGCAGGAGAGCAGTACTTC. Translation: CASSLLAGEQYF.

The chain combines TRBV7-2 with TRBJ2-7; 8 bases are shared with TRBD2. Trimming took 5 bases from V and 1 from J; bases not matched to a gene: 13. The germline CDR1 and CDR2 sequences are SGHTA and FQGNSA. The CDR3 consists of 17 residues. This CDR3 is CASSHTIIREGSYEQYF. Here the CDR3 DNA reads TGTGCCAGCAGCCATACCATCATCCGGGAGGGTTCCTACGAGCAGTACTTC.

V gene TRBV30 combines with J gene TRBJ1-3; a possible D gene is TRBD1 (6 bases). Germline lookup yields CDR1 GTSNPN and CDR2 SVGIG (reference sequence). V was clipped by 8 bases and J by 0 bases, with 17 bases between them. The CDR3 runs to 15 residues. For the CDR3, the DNA is TGTGCCCGTTCGGGGCAGGGGAGCTCTGGAAACACCATATATTTT. Protein product: CARSGQGSSGNTIYF.

This sequence joins TRBV19 and TRBJ1-1; D not certain. CDR1 LNHDA and CDR2 SQIVND come from the germline V gene (reference sequence). This CDR3 is built from 13 residues. Trimming took off 2 bases at V and 0 bases at J, with 4 bases between the two ends. CDR3 sequence (DNA): TGTGCCAGTAGTATACAGATGAACACTGAAGCTTTCTTT. This encodes CASSIQMNTEAFF.

The rearrangement uses TRBV19 and TRBJ2-5, with 9 nucleotides matching TRBD1. V lost 3 bases and J lost 2; bases outside the gene matches: 1. Germline V lookup: CDR1 LNHDA, CDR2 SQIVND (reference sequence). The CDR3 covers 14 residues. The CDR3 loop is CASSMGTGQETQYF. DNA for the CDR3: TGTGCCAGTAGTATGGGGACAGGGCAAGAGACCCAGTACTTC. Drawing the rest from reference TRBV19 and TRBJ2-5, the complete variable domain is DGGITQSPKYLFRKEGQNVTLSCEQNLNHDAMYWYRQDPGQGLRLIYYSQIVNDFQKGDIAEGYSVSREKKESFPLTVTSAQKNPTAFYLCASSMGTGQETQYFGPGTRLLVL.

The CDR3 DNA is TGTGCCAGCAGCTCAAGCGGACAGGGAGGAAACACCATATATTTT. Its translation is CASSSSGQGGNTIYF. The chain couples TRBV7-2 to TRBJ1-3; 8 nucleotides line up with TRBD1. In germline, CDR1 is SGHTA, CDR2 FQGNSA. This CDR3 has 15 amino acids. The J segment lost 4 bases and the V segment lost 4 bases, leaving 6 bases of the junction unmatched.

The chain employs TRBV6-6 and TRBJ1-1; no definite D call. Trimming removed 7 bases at V and 5 bases at J, with 14 bases between. The germline V gene has CDR1 MNHNY and CDR2 SVGAGI (reference sequence). The CDR3 spans 13 residues. This CDR3 reads CASNSLSGTEAFF. The CDR3 DNA sequence: TGTGCCAGCAACTCCCTGTCGGGGACTGAAGCTTTCTTT.

The rearrangement joins TRBV5-1 to TRBJ1-1, with D possibly matching TRBD1 (6 bases). CDR3 length: 14 amino acids. V lost 4 bases and J lost 1, with 11 bases in between. The germline gives CDR1 SGHRS, CDR2 YFSETQ. CDR3: CASSRGGANTEAFF. Written as DNA, the CDR3 is TGCGCCAGCAGCCGAGGGGGGGCGAACACTGAAGCTTTCTTT.

The chain joins TRBV11-2 to TRBJ1-2, with 7 bases that match TRBD1. Looked up from germline, CDR1 is SGHAT and CDR2 is FQNNGV. V was clipped by 1 base and J by 0 bases; unmatched bases: 5. The CDR3 sequence is 16 residues long. The CDR3 coding sequence is TGTGCCAGCAGCTTAGCCGGGACAGTATCTAACTATGGCTACACCTTC. Translation: CASSLAGTVSNYGYTF.

The chain employs TRBV10-3 and TRBJ1-4; 9 nucleotides line up with TRBD1. The CDR3 totals 12 residues. Germline CDR1 reads ENHRY; CDR2 reads SYGVKD. After removal of 2 bases from V and 17 bases from J, the junction contained 6 bases not matched to a gene. The DNA of the CDR3 is TGTGCCATCAGTGAGCCGACAGGGGGGTATTTTTTT. Encoded protein: CAISEPTGGYFF.

This clone was picked up a small number of times. This CDR3 reads CASSRANDRDWTEAFF. CDR3 sequence (DNA): TGTGCCAGCAGCCGTGCAAACGACAGGGACTGGACTGAAGCTTTCTTT. This chain links TRBV12-1 with TRBJ1-1; no DNA check was done on the table's D call, TRBD1. TRBV12-1 is recorded as a pseudogene. This CDR3 is 16 amino acids long.

The chain carries TRBV7-9 and TRBJ2-1, with 11 positions matching TRBD2. J gave up 8 bases and V 1 base, and 4 bases lay outside the gene matches. This CDR3 region has 15 residues. Germline CDR1 and CDR2: SEHNR and FQNEAQ (reference sequence). DNA of the CDR3: TGTGCCAGCAGCTTAGTAACTAGCGGGAGATATGAGCAGTTCTTC. This codes for CASSLVTSGRYEQFF.

The chain employs TRBV29-1 and TRBJ2-5, with a possible D match to TRBD2 (5 bases). The ends were cut back, 6 bases at V and 1 base at J, with 9 bases in the middle. Germline values: CDR1 SQVTM, CDR2 ANQGSEA. This CDR3 has 12 amino acids. The CDR3 sequence is CSVMDSQETQYF. Written as DNA, the CDR3 is TGCAGCGTGATGGACTCCCAAGAGACCCAGTACTTC. Using reference TRBV29-1 and TRBJ2-5 for the parts outside the CDR3, the full variable domain is SAVISQKPSRDICQRGTSLTIQCQVDSQVTMMFWYRQQPGQSLTLIATANQGSEATYESGFVIDKFPISRPNLTFSTLTVSNMSPEDSSIYLCSVMDSQETQYFGPGTRLLVL.

This chain links TRBV9 with TRBJ2-2, with TRBD1 matching over 7 bases. Trimming at V came to 2 bases and at J to 0 bases, leaving 4 bases not matched to a gene. The CDR3 covers 16 residues. In germline, CDR1 is SGDLS, CDR2 YYNGEE. The CDR3 spells CASSVAGTANTGELFF. CDR3 nucleotide sequence: TGTGCCAGCAGCGTCGCTGGGACAGCGAACACCGGGGAGCTGTTTTTT.

The chain uses TRBV30 and TRBJ1-6; TRBD1 matches 11 bases. CDR3 length equals 18 residues. The V segment lost 8 bases and the J segment 3 bases; nucleotides outside the gene matches: 15. Germline values: CDR1 GTSNPN, CDR2 SVGIG (reference sequence). CDR3 nucleotides: TGTGCCGGGACAGGGGGAGACATCGGGTCAGTCTATAATTCACCCCTCCACTTT. Translation gives CAGTGGDIGSVYNSPLHF.

The genes are TRBV5-1 and TRBJ1-1; 8 positions match TRBD1. Germline CDR1 is SGHRS and CDR2 is YFSETQ. V was pared by 7 bases and J by 1 base, with 6 bases of the junction left unmatched. The CDR3 totals 14 residues. The CDR3, as DNA: TGCGCCAGCCAGGGGGCAGGGGAGAACACTGAAGCTTTCTTT. Translated: CASQGAGENTEAFF.

V gene TRBV19 combines with J gene TRBJ1-1, with 7 bases fitting TRBD1. The V and J ends lost 3 bases and 3 bases, in that order; junction bases with no gene match: 1. In germline, CDR1 is LNHDA, CDR2 SQIVND (reference sequence). The CDR3 length is 13 residues. The CDR3 here is CASSIDRDTEAFF. The CDR3 bases are TGTGCCAGTAGTATCGACAGGGACACTGAAGCTTTCTTT. Full variable domain (remainder filled in from reference TRBV19 and TRBJ1-1): DGGITQSPKYLFRKEGQNVTLSCEQNLNHDAMYWYRQDPGQGLRLIYYSQIVNDFQKGDIAEGYSVSREKKESFPLTVTSAQKNPTAFYLCASSIDRDTEAFFGQGTRLTVV.

V is TRBV2 and J is TRBJ1-5; TRBD1 agrees at 7 bases. V shed 6 bases and J 4 bases; nucleotides not matched to a gene: 6. Germline V CDR1 and CDR2: SNHLY, FYNNEI. This CDR3 has 14 residues. CDR3 sequence reads: CASSRDSSNQPQHF. The CDR3 nucleotides are TGTGCCAGCAGCCGGGACAGCTCAAATCAGCCCCAGCATTTT.

The V and J genes are TRBV10-1 and TRBJ2-1; TRBD2 is a possible D gene (6 bases). The CDR3 has 13 amino acids. The V end lost 4 bases, the J end lost 9 bases, and 13 bases lay between the germline ends. Germline V CDR1 and CDR2: WNHNN, SYGVQD (reference sequence). The CDR3 spells CASSVLARAEQFF. As DNA, the CDR3 is TGCGCCAGCAGTGTCCTAGCGCGGGCTGAGCAGTTCTTC.

This clone was counted a few times. The J gene is TRBJ1-1, the V gene TRBV7-2; 8 bases match TRBD1. This CDR3 is built from 15 residues. V lost 5 bases to trimming and J lost 1 base; unmatched junction nucleotides: 6. Germline CDR1 SGHTA, CDR2 FQGNSA. CDR3 amino acids: CASSPRGQENTEAFF. CDR3 nucleotides: TGTGCCAGCAGCCCGCGGGGACAGGAGAACACTGAAGCTTTCTTT.

This clone was observed a handful of times. The chain uses TRBV5-4 and TRBJ1-2; D not certain. Germline CDR1 SGHNT, CDR2 YYREEE (reference sequence). The length of the CDR3 is 13 residues. Trimming removed 2 bases at V and 4 bases at J, with 9 bases between. The CDR3 nucleotides are TGTGCCAGCAGCTTACTCGGGATCTATGGCTACACCTTC. It encodes CASSLLGIYGYTF.

In this sample, this clone turned up a few times. The chain uses TRBV27 and TRBJ1-4; TRBD1 agrees at 7 bases. Looked up from germline, CDR1 is MNHEY and CDR2 is SMNVEV (reference sequence). With 5 bases clipped from V and 12 bases from J, the junction kept 3 bases outside the gene matches. CDR3 length equals 11 residues. In DNA, the CDR3 is TGTGCCAGCAGTAACGACAGGGAACTGTTTTTT. Amino acid sequence: CASSNDRELFF.

This sequence joins TRBV7-2 and TRBJ2-7; possibly TRBD1 for D (5 bases). This CDR3 is built from 12 residues. Germline-derived CDR1 and CDR2 are SGHTA and FQGNSA. V shed 5 bases and J shed 6 bases, with 11 bases lying between them. The CDR3 reads CASSPVGREQYF. DNA of the CDR3: TGTGCCAGCAGCCCGGTGGGGCGCGAGCAGTACTTC.